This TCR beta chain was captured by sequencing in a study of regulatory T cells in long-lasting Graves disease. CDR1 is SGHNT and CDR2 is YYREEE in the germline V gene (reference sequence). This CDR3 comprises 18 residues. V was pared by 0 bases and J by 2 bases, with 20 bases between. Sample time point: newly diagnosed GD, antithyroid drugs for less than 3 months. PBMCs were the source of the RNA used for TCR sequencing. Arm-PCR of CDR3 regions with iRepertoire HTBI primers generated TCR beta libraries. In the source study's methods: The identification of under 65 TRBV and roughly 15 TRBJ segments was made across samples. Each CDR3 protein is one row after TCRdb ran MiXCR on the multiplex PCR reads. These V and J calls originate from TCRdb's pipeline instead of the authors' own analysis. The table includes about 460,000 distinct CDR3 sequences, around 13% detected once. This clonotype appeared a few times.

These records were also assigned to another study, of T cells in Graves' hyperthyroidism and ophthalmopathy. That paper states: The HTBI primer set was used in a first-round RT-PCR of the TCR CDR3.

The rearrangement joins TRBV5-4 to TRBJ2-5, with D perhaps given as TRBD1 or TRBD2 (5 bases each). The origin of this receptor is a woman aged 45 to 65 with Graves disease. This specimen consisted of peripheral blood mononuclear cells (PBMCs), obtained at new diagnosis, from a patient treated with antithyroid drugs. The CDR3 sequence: CASSLGGRGPWGQETQYF. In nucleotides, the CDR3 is TGTGCCAGCAGCTTGGGGGGACGGGGCCCGTGGGGGCAAGAGACCCAGTACTTC.